This record covers a single T cell receptor (beta chain). This clone occurred once. Its antigen is currently not known. The input lacks base qualities; no much larger clone sits a single base away. Participants in the prospective study were aged about 18 to 100 years, lived in 24 United States geographic areas, and enrolled through a virtual design. In the prospective study, cohorts were assigned on the basis of participant-reported clinical history obtained from a screening survey and a study questionnaire. Exposed participants had been in contact, within 2 weeks of entering the study, with a person who had a PCR-confirmed or clinician-diagnosed case of COVID-19. In the prospective study, mobile phlebotomists collected whole blood, serum and a nasopharyngeal or oropharyngeal swab from each participant. Additional blood draws and questionnaires over an approximately two-month period could optionally be provided by prospective study participants. Before DNA extraction, blood samples from the prospective study were shipped at room temperature or frozen.

The germline V gene yields SGHTA for CDR1 and FQGNSA for CDR2. From the cysteine through the phenylalanine, the CDR3 covers 16 amino acids. Only CDR3 DNA is held: 48 bases, read in frame from base 1. Trimming takes 4 bases from V and 1 base from J, and the germline ends sit 16 bases apart. The immunoSEQ Assay, a bias-controlled multiplex PCR, was used to amplify TCRbeta CDR3 regions from genomic DNA. Processing in the source paper ran as follows. Within the assay, amplification of reference gene primers was used to estimate how many nucleated cells each sample contained. To quantify the absolute abundance of each unique TCRbeta CDR3 rearrangement, sequence reads were collapsed and filtered. For each sample, productive Simpson clonality was calculated by taking the square root of Simpson's diversity index across productive rearrangements. As stored in TCRdb, this immuneACCESS dataset retains in-frame rearrangements with V and J assigned. A fraction of the clones does not appear; measured against another copy, unresolved V genes explain less than half of the discrepancy, and the remainder lacks a known reason. The DNA was the basis for D and trimming; V, J and clone size are from that table. This sample lists around 200,000 clones; about 86% were detected once. In total, the top ten clones hold around 4.5% of the sample.

The data originate from a study of blood T cell repertoires in COVID-19 (dated by TCRdb to about 2020). Regarding the research as a whole: The collaborator samples originated in the United States, Italy and Spain and spanned the acute and convalescent phases of COVID-19. The repertoires were released in a freely available public database intended as a resource for research on the immune response to SARS-CoV-2. The material from the prospective study consisted of cDNA or gDNA derived from T cells, B-cell-depleted T cells, or PBMCs. Where available, HLA class I and class II types were obtained from metadata supplied by the sample provider rather than from assay-based typing. The samples were drawn from the first 160 participants of the ongoing ImmuneRACE study and from some 1,300 subjects provided by 6 global collaborators. The sample metadata nearly always contained a de-identified subject ID, COVID-19 status, age in years and sex. Subjects who had been exposed to COVID-19, were actively infected with it, or had recovered from it provided the deeply sampled blood TCRbeta repertoires that made up the dataset.

General study outcomes and caveats: How much clinical and demographic metadata was included differed by source and by participant, and the metadata was provided uncurated.

This receptor was obtained from a woman in her 30s who had been exposed to COVID-19. Sequences were obtained from PBMCs or T cells enriched from blood (not recorded which). Recombination connected TRBV7-2 to TRBJ2-5; a tentative D match to TRBD2 spans 7 bases. The bases read TGTGCCAGCAGCTCGGGGCGGGGGCTCCTCCAAGAGACCCAGTACTTC. Its amino acids are CASSSGRGLLQETQYF.